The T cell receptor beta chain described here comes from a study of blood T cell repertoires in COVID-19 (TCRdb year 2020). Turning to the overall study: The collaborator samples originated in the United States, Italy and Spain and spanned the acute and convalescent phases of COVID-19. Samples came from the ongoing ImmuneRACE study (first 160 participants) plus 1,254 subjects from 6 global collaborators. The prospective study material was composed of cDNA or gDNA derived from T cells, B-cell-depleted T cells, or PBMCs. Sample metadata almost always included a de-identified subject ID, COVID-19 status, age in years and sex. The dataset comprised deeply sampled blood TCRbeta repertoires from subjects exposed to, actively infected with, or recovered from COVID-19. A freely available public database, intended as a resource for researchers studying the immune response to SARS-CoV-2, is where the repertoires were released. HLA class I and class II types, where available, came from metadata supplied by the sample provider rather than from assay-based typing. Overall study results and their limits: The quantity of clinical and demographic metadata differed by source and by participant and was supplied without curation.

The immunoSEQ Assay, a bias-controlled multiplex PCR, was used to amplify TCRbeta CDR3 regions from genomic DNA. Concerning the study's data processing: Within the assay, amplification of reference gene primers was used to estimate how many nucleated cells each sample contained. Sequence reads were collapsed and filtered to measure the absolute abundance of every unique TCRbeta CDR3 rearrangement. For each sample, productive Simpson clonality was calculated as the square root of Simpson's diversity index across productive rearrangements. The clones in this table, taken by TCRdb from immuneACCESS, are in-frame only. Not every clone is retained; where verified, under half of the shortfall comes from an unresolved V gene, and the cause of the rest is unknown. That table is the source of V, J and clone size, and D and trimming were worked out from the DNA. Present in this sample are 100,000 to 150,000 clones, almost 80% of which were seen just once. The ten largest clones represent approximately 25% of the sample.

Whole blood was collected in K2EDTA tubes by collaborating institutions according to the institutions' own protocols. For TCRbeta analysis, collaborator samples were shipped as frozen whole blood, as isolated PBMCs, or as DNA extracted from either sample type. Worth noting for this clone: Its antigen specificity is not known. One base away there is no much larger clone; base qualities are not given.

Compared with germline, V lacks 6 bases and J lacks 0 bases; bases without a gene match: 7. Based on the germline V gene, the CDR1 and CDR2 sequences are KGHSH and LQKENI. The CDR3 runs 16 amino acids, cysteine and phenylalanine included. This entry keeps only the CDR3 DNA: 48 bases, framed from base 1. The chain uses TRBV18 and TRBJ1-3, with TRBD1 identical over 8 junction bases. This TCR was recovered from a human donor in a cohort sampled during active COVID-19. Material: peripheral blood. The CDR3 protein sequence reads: CASSGQGLGSGNTIYF. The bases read TGTGCCAGCTCCGGACAGGGCCTCGGCTCTGGAAACACCATATATTTT.